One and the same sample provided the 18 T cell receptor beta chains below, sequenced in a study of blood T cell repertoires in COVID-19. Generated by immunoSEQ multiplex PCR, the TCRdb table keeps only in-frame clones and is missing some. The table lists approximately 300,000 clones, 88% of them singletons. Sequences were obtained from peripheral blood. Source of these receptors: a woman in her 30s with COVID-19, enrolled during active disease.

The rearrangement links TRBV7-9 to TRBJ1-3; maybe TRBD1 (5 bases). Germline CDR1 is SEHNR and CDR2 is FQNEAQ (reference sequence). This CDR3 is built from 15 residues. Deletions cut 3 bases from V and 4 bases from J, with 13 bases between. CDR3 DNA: TGTGCCAGCAGCTTGGATGGGGCTGGGGGAAACACCATATATTTT. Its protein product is CASSLDGAGGNTIYF.

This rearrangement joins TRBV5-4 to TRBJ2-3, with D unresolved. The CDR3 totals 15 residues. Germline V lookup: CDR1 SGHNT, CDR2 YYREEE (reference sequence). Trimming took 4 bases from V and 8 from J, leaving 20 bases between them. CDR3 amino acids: CASSAPPIGGGTQYF. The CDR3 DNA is TGTGCCAGCAGCGCCCCTCCTATAGGCGGCGGTACGCAGTATTTT.

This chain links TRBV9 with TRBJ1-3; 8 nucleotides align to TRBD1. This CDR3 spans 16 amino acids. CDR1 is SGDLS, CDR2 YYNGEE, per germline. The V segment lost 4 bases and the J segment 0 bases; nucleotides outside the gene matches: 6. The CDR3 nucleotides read TGTGCCAGCAGCACCAGACAGGGGAGCTCTGGAAACACCATATATTTT. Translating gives CASSTRQGSSGNTIYF.

The CDR3 region is CACHGTGGQLGTEAFF. The CDR3 DNA sequence: TGTGCCTGCCACGGGACAGGGGGCCAATTGGGCACTGAAGCTTTCTTT. The rearrangement uses TRBV30 and TRBJ1-1, with TRBD1 identical over 12 bases. The V gene end was trimmed by 6 bases and the J gene end by 4 bases; junction bases not matched to a gene: 12. CDR1 and CDR2 from the germline V gene are GTSNPN and SVGIG (reference sequence). The CDR3 extends over 16 amino acids.

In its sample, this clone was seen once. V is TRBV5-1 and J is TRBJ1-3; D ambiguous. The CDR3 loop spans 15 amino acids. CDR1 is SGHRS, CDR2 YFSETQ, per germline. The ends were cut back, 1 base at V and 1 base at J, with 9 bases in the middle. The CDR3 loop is CASSLPIDSGNTIYF. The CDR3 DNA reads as TGCGCCAGCAGCTTGCCGATAGATTCTGGAAACACCATATATTTT.

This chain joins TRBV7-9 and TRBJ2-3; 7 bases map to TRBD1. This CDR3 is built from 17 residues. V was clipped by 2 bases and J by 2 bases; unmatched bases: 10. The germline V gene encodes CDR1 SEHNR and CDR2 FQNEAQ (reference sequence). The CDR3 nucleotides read TGTGCCAGCAGCTTACCGGAACAGGGGTCTTCCACAGATACGCAGTATTTT. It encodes CASSLPEQGSSTDTQYF.

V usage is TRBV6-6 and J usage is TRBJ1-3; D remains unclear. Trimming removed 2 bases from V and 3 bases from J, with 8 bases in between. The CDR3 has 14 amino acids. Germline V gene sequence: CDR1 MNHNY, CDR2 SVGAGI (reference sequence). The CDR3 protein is CASSYPGGGNTIYF. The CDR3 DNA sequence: TGTGCCAGCAGTTACCCCGGTGGTGGAAACACCATATATTTT.

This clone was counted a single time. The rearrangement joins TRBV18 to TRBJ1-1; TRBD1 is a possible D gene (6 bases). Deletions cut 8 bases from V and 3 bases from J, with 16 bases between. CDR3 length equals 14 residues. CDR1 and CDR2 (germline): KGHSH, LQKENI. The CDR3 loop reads CASQSGGADTEAFF. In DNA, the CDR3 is TGTGCCAGCCAATCGGGGGGGGCGGACACTGAAGCTTTCTTT.

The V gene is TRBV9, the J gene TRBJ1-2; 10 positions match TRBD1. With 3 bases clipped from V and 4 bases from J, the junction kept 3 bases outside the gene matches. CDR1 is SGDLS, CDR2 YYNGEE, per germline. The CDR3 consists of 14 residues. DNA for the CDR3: TGTGCCAGCAGCGGGGGACAGGGGCCCTATGGCTACACCTTC. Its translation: CASSGGQGPYGYTF.

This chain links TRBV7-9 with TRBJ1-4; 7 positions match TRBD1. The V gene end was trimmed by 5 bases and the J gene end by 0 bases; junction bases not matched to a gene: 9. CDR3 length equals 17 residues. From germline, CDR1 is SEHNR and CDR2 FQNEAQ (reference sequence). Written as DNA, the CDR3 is TGTGCCAGCAGCCCCCGAGGCGGACAGGCAACTAATGAAAAACTGTTTTTT. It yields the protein CASSPRGGQATNEKLFF.

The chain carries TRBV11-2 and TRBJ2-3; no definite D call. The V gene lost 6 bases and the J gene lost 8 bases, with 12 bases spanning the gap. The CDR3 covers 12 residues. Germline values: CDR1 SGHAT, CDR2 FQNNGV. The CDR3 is CASSSSARTQYF. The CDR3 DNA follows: TGTGCCAGCAGTTCATCAGCGCGTACGCAGTATTTT.

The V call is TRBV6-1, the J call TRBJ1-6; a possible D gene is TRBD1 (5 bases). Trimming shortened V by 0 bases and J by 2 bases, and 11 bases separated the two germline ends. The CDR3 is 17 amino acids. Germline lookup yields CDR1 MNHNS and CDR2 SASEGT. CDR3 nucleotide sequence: TGTGCCAGCAGTGAAGCGGGCGGAGGGGCCTATAATTCACCCCTCCACTTT. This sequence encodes CASSEAGGGAYNSPLHF.

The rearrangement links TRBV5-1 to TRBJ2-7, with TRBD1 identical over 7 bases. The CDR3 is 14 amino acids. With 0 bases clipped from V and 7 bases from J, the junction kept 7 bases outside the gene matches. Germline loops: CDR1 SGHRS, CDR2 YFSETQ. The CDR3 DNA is TGCGCCAGCAGCTTGGGGGACAGCCCCTTAGAGCAGTACTTC. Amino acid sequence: CASSLGDSPLEQYF.

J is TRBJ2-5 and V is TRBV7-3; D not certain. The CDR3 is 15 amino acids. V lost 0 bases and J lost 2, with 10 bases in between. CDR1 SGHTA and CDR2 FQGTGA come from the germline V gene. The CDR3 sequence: CASSLTGWLQETQYF. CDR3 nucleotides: TGTGCCAGCAGCTTAACCGGGTGGCTACAAGAGACCCAGTACTTC. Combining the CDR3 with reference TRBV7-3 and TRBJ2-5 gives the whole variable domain GAGVSQTPSNKVTEKGKYVELRCDPISGHTALYWYRQSLGQGPEFLIYFQGTGAADDSGLPNDRFFAVRPEGSVSTLKIQRTERGDSAVYLCASSLTGWLQETQYFGPGTRLLVL.

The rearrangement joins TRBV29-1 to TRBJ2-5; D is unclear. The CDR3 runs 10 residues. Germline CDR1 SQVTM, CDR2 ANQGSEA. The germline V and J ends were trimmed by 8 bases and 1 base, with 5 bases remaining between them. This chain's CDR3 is CSTLQETQYF. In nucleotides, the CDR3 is TGCAGCACTCTCCAAGAGACCCAGTACTTC.

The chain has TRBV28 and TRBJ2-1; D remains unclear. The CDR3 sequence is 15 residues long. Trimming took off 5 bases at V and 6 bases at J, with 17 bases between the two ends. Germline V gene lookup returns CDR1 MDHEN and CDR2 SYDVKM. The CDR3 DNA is TGTGCCAGCAGTCCAGCGCACCTACCCCTCAATGAGCAGTTCTTC. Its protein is CASSPAHLPLNEQFF. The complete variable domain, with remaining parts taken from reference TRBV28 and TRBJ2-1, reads DVKVTQSSRYLVKRTGEKVFLECVQDMDHENMFWYRQDPGLGLRLIYFSYDVKMKEKGDIPEGYSVSREKKERFSLILESASTNQTSMYLCASSPAHLPLNEQFFGPGTRLTVL.

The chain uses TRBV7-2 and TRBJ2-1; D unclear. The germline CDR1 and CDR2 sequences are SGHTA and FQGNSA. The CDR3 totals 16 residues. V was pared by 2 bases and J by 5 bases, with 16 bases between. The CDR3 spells CASSLTATWKHNEQFF. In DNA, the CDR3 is TGTGCCAGCAGCTTAACGGCGACTTGGAAACACAATGAGCAGTTCTTC.

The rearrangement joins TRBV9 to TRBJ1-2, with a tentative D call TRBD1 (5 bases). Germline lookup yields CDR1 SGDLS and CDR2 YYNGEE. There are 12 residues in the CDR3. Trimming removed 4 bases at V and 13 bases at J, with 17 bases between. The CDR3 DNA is TGTGCCAGCAGCATAAAACCCGGGGGTTTCACCTTC. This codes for CASSIKPGGFTF.